This T cell receptor (beta chain) was identified during a study of blood T cells in healthy people across ages. At the level of the study: Per every two T cells, about one barcoded beta molecule was captured by template switching. Findings and caveats of the study: As naive T cell percentage varied, TCR beta diversity correlated strongly with it.

This clonotype was recorded at least ten times. The target antigen is unknown. A second PCR of about 7 to 11 cycles used a sample-barcoded 5' primer and a J-beta primer mix. CDR3-containing paired-end reads numbering at least 2.5 million came from each sample. In TCRdb, the 5' RACE reads were re-called with MiXCR into one record per CDR3 protein. Altogether fewer than 800,000 distinct CDR3 sequences are present, approximately 25% being singletons, with the ten largest covering 9.4%. Between the trimmed V and J ends, which lost 0 bases and 0 bases, there was a span of 6 bases. This CDR3 has 14 residues. Germline V gene data show CDR1 as LGHNA and CDR2 as YSLEER. Another study also made use of these data, one on T cells of mothers and their children. This second study says: Over 8 million TCR beta CDR3 reads were obtained from each mother, and about 3 million from each child.

The chain links TRBV4-3 to TRBJ2-7; D is uncertain. This sequence originates from a boy younger than 18 in good health. Sequencing used blood. The CDR3 spells CASSQDDGSYEQYF. The CDR3 nucleotides read TGCGCCAGCAGCCAAGATGACGGCTCCTACGAGCAGTACTTC.